This section outlines one TCR beta chain sequence together with its context. This clonotype showed up just a few times. Its antigen is unknown. One base away there is no much larger clone; base qualities are not given. The sample belongs to a study of blood T cells in healthy people across ages (dated by TCRdb to 2015 to 2017). In terms of the full investigation: In model experiments, template switching captured about one uniquely barcoded TCR beta cDNA molecule for every two T cells. To track age-related changes in TCR beta repertoire diversity, the study relied on deep sequencing normalized with unique cDNA molecular identifiers. To avoid experimental bias, donors of different ages were spread randomly across the sequencing lanes. Donors were grouped into four age groups: young (average 16 years), middle-aged (over 35), aged (around 60) and long-lived (less than 85). Using the same blood draw, the study looked at two additional independent replicas of 1 million unique cDNA reads for two donors, one aged 18 to 30 and the other aged 80 or older.

Broad study findings and their caveats: Donor CMV infection status was unknown, potentially confounding age-related changes in expanded clonotypes. Bulk unsorted PBMC profiling prevented conclusive comparison of naive and antigen-experienced compartments. There was a strong correlation between observed TCR beta diversity and the percentage of naive T cells measured by flow cytometry. The long-lived group showed more naive CD4+ T cells, fewer expanded clones and increased TCR diversity than the aged group, suggesting age selection. Observed TCR beta diversity per million T cells fell roughly linearly with age, and a significant reduction was already apparent by age approximately 40. Estimates of total diversity based on one million sequenced T cells were considered lower bounds and underestimates.

The library was produced with 5' RACE. Sequencing relied on an Illumina HiSeq 2500. A second PCR of about 6 to 11 cycles was performed with a sample-barcoded 5' primer and a J-beta primer mix. A template-switch 5' adaptor carrying 12 random nucleotides introduced a unique molecular identifier onto each TCR beta cDNA molecule. Each sample yielded at least 3 million CDR3-containing paired-end reads. First-strand cDNA synthesis was performed from all RNA using the Mint cDNA synthesis kit, with priming by a TRBC-specific oligonucleotide. Following uracil-DNA glycosylase treatment, a first 18-cycle PCR with universal primers M1SS and BC2_uni_R was performed on all cDNA. As for how the authors treated the data: Each sample was normalized by randomly selecting 1 million high-quality reads, each carrying a distinct molecular identifier. Reads with shared molecular identifiers were discarded instead of being binned into consensus sequences. CDR3 identification, clonotype clustering and error correction used MiTCR with a Q25 quality threshold and the strictest error-elimination algorithm. A nonparametric unseen species model with Euler transformation was used to estimate lower-bound total TCR beta diversity. TCRdb passed the public sequencing reads through fastp at Q25 and MiXCR, retaining productive beta sequences. Each entry is one CDR3 protein sequence, shown with its most common DNA and genes. None of the V and J calls come from the authors' own analysis; TCRdb made them. The sample table holds roughly 1,500,000 distinct CDR3 sequences, of which roughly 40% were seen once. 7% to 9% of the sample comes from the top ten.

The donors were under 40 Caucasian individuals from Russia, aged roughly 6 to 90 years, who were systemically healthy. Each donor gave 8 to 10 milliliters of peripheral blood, drawn into EDTA-treated Vacutainer tubes. Ficoll-Paque density-gradient centrifugation was used to isolate PBMCs, with at least 7 million per sample. Trizol reagent was used to extract total RNA from PBMCs, with at least 6 micrograms per sample. Naive CD45RAhigh/CD27high T cell percentages were measured by flow cytometry on a PBMC aliquot from every donor. Including cysteine and phenylalanine, the CDR3 has 13 amino acids. The retained sequence is limited to the CDR3, 39 bases, with the frame set at the first base. The germline V gene encodes CDR1 MGHDK and CDR2 SYGVNS. Between the V and J ends, shortened by 2 bases and 8 bases respectively, the junction contains 12 bases.

This receptor was taken from a woman between 18 and 29 years old in good health. The sequence links TRBV25-1 to TRBJ1-1; the D gene assignment is ambiguous. Sequencing used blood. The CDR3 reads as follows: CASSETRIGEAFF. The DNA is TGTGCCAGCAGTGAAACGAGGATCGGGGAAGCTTTCTTT.